This T cell receptor beta chain was recovered during a study of molecular identifiers for immune sequencing clone quantification. After removal of 5 bases from V and 4 bases from J, the junction contained 8 bases not matched to a gene. The CDR3 consists of 14 residues. The germline V gene encodes CDR1 DFQATT and CDR2 SNEGSKA (reference sequence). This clonotype occurred many times. Using its own MiXCR run on the PCR reads, TCRdb lists one record per CDR3 protein. The sample has over 600,000 distinct CDR3 sequences, 20% seen once. J is TRBJ2-7 and V is TRBV20-1, with TRBD2 matching 10 bases. The source is a human donor in good health. Some libraries in this study had Jurkat cell RNA spiked in. Sequences were obtained from naive CD8+ T cells from blood, with Jurkat cell RNA spiked in. The subset here: FACS-sorted CD8+CD4-CCR7+CD45RA+ naive T cells. The DNA for the CDR3 is TGCAGTGCTCCCCCAGCGGGAGGGTGGTACGAGCAGTACTTC. Protein: CSAPPAGGWYEQYF.